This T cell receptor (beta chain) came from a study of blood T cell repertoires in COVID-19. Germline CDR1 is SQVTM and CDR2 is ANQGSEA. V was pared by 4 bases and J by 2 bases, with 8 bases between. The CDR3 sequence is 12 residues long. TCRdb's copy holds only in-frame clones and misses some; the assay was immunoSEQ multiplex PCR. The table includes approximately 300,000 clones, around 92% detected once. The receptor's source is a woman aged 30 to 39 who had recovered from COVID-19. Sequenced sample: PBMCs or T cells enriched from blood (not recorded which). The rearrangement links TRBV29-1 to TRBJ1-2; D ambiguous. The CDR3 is CSVVQKNYGYTF. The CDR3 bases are TGCAGCGTTGTTCAAAAAAACTATGGCTACACCTTC.